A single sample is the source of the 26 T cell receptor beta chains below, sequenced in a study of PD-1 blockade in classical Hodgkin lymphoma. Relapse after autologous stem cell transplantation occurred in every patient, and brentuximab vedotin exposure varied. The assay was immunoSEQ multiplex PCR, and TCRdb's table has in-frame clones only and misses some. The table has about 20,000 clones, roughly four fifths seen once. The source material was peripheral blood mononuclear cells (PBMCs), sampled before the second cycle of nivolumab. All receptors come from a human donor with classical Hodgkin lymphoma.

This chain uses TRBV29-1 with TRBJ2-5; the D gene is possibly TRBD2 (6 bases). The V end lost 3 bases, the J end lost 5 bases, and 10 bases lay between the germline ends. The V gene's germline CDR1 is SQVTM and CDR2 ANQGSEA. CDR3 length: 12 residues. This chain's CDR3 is CSVDESGETQYF. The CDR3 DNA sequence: TGCAGCGTTGACGAGAGCGGGGAGACCCAGTACTTC.

The CDR3 bases are TGCGCCAGCAGCTTGGGTGCGGGGGCTGGCACTGAAGCTTTCTTT. It is translated as CASSLGAGAGTEAFF. V and J are TRBV5-1 and TRBJ1-1; a weak D match, TRBD1 (6 bases). This CDR3 spans 15 amino acids. Germline lookup yields CDR1 SGHRS and CDR2 YFSETQ. With 0 bases removed from V and 4 bases from J, the gap between germline ends came to 13 bases.

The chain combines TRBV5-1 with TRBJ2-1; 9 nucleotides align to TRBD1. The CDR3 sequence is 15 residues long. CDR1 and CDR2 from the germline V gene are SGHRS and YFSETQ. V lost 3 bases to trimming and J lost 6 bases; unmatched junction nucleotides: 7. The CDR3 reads CASSSGTGSFNEQFF. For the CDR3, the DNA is TGCGCCAGCAGCTCCGGGACAGGGAGTTTCAATGAGCAGTTCTTC.

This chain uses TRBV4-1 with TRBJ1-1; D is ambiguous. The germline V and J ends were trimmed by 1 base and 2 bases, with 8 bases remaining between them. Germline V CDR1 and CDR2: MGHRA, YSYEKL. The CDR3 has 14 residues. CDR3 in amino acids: CASSQGRLNTEAFF. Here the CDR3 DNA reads TGCGCCAGCAGCCAAGGGCGGCTCAACACTGAAGCTTTCTTT.

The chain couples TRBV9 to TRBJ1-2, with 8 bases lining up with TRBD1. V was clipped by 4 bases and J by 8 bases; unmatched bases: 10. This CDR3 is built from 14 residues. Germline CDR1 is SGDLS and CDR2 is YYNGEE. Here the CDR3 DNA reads TGTGCCAGCAGCACAGACAGGGGAGTAGGAGGCTACACCTTC. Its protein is CASSTDRGVGGYTF.

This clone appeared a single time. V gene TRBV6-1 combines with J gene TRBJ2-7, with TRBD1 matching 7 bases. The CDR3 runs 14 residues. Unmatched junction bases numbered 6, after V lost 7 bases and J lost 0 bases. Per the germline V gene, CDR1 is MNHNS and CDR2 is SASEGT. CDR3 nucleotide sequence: TGTGCCAGCATGGTACAGGGGAGCTCCTACGAGCAGTACTTC. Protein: CASMVQGSSYEQYF.

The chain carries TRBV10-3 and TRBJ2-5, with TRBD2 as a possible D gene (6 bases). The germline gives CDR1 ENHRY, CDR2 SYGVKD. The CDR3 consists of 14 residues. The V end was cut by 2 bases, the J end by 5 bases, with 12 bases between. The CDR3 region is CAISELRGSETQYF. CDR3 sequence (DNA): TGTGCCATCAGTGAGCTACGGGGGTCGGAGACCCAGTACTTC.

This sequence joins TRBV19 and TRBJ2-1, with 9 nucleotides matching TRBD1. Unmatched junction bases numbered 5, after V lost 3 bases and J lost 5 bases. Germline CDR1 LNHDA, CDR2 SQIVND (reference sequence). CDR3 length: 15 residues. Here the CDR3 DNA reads TGTGCCAGTAGTATCTGGGACAGGGACCACAATGAGCAGTTCTTC. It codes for CASSIWDRDHNEQFF.

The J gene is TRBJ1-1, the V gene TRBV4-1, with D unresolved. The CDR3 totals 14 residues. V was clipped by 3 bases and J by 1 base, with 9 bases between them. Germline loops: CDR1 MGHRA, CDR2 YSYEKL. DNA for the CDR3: TGCGCCAGCAGCCACCCTTTGCGGAACACTGAAGCTTTCTTT. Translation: CASSHPLRNTEAFF.

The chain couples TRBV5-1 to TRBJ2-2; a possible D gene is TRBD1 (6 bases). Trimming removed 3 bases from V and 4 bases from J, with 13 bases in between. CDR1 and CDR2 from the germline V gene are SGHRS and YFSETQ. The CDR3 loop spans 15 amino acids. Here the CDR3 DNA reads TGCGCCAGCAGCTCCACCACAGGGTTCACCGGGGAGCTGTTTTTT. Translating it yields CASSSTTGFTGELFF.

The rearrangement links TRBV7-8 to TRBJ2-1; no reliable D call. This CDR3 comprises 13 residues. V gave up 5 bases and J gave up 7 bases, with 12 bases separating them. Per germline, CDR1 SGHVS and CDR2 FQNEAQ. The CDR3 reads CASSVVGRNEQFF. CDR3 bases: TGTGCCAGCAGCGTAGTCGGGCGAAATGAGCAGTTCTTC.

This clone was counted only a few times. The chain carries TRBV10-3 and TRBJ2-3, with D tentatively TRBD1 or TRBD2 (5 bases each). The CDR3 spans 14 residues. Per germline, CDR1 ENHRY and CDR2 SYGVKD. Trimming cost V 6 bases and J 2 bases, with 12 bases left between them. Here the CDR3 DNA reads TGTGCCATCAGGGGGGAGCTAACCACAGATACGCAGTATTTT. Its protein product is CAIRGELTTDTQYF.

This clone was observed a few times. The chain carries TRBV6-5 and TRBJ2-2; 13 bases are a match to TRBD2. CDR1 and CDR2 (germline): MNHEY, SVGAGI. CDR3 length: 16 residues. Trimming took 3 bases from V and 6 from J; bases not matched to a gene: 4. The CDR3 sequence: CASSYPTSGRAGELFF. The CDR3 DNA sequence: TGTGCCAGCAGTTATCCCACTAGCGGGAGGGCCGGGGAGCTGTTTTTT.

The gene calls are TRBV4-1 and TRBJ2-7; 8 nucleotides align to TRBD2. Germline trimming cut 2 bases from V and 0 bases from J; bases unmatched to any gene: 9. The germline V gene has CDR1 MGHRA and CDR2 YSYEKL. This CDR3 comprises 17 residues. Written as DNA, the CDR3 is TGCGCCAGCAGCCAACTTCCTAGCGGGTACAGCTCCTACGAGCAGTACTTC. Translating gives CASSQLPSGYSSYEQYF.

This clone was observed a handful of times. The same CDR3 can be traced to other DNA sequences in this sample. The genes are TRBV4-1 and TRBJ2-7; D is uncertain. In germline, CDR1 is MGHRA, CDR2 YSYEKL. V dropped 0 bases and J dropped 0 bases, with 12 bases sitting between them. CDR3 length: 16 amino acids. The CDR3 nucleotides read TGCGCCAGCAGCCAAGAGAGACGGGCCCGCTCCTACGAGCAGTACTTC. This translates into CASSQERRARSYEQYF.

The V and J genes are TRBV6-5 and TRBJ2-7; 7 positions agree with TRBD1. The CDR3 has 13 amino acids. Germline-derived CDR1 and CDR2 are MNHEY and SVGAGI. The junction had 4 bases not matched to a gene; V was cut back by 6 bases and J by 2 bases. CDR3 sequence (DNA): TGTGCCAGCAGACGTGGGACAGCCTACGAGCAGTACTTC. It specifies CASRRGTAYEQYF.

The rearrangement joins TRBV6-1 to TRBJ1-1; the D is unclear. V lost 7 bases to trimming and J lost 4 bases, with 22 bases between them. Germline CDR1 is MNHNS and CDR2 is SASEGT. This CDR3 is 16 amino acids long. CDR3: CASNEWAPTRVTEAFF. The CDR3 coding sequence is TGTGCCAGCAATGAGTGGGCCCCGACCCGTGTCACTGAAGCTTTCTTT.

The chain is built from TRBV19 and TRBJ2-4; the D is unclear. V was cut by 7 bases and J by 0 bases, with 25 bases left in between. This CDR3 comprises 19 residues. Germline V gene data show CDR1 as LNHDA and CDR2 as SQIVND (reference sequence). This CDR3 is CASTLRPAGQLLAKNIQYF. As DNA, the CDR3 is TGTGCCAGTACTCTCCGCCCGGCCGGCCAGTTACTAGCCAAAAACATTCAGTACTTC.

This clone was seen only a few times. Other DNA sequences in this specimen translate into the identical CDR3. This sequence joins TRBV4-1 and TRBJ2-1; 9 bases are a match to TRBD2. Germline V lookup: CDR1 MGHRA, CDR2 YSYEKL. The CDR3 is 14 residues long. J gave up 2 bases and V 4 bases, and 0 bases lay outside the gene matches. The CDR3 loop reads CASSPSGAYNEQFF. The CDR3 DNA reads TGCGCCAGCAGCCCTAGCGGGGCCTACAATGAGCAGTTCTTC.

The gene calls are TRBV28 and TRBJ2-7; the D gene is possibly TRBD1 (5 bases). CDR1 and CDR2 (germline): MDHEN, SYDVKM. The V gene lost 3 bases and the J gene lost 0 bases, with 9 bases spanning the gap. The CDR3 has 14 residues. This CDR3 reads CASSFQGISYEQYF. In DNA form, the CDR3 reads TGTGCCAGCAGTTTTCAGGGTATCTCCTACGAGCAGTACTTC.

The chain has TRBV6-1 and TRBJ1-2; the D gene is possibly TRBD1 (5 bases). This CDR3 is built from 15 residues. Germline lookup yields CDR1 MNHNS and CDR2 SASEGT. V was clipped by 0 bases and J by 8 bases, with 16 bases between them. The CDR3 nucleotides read TGTGCCAGCAGTGAAGCAGGTGGCAGGGATGGAGGCTACACCTTC. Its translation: CASSEAGGRDGGYTF.

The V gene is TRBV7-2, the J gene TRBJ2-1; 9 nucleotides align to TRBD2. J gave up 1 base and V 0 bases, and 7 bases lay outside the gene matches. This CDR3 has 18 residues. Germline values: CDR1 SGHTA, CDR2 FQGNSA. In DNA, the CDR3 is TGTGCCAGCAGCTTAGCGAGCGCGGGAGGGCTATCCTACAATGAGCAGTTCTTC. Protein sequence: CASSLASAGGLSYNEQFF.

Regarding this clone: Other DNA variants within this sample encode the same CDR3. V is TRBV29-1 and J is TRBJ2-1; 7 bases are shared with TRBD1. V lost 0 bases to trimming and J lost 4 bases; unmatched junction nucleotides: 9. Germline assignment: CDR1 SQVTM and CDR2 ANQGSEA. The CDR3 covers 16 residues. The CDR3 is CSVEDPRTGDYNEQFF. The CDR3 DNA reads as TGCAGCGTTGAAGACCCCCGCACAGGGGATTACAATGAGCAGTTCTTC.

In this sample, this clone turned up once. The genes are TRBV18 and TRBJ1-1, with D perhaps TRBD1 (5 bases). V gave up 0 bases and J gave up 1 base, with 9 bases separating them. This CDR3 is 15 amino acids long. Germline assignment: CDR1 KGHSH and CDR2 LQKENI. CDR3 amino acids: CASSPPSGRNTEAFF. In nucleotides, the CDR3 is TGTGCCAGCTCACCACCATCAGGGAGGAACACTGAAGCTTTCTTT.

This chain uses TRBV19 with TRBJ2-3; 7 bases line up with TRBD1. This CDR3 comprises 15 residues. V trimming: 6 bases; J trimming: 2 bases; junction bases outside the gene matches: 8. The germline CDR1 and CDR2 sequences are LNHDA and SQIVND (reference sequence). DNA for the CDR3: TGTGCCAGTAGCCCACCGGGACAGAACACAGATACGCAGTATTTT. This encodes CASSPPGQNTDTQYF. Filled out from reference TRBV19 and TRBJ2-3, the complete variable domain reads DGGITQSPKYLFRKEGQNVTLSCEQNLNHDAMYWYRQDPGQGLRLIYYSQIVNDFQKGDIAEGYSVSREKKESFPLTVTSAQKNPTAFYLCASSPPGQNTDTQYFGPGTRLTVL.

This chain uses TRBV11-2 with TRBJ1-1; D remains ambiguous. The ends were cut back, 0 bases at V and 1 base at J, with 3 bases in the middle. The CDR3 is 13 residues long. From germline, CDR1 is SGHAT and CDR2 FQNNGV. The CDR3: CASSLEWNTEAFF. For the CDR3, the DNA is TGTGCCAGCAGCTTAGAATGGAACACTGAAGCTTTCTTT.